This section outlines one T cell receptor beta chain sequence together with its context. Its antigen remains unknown. The data originate from a study of T cell responses to AZD1222 COVID-19 vaccine. Regarding the study as a whole: White British people made up most donors, females outnumbered males, and clonal diversity was possibly underestimated. Close to half of spike-specific TCRs reportedly recognize unmutated variant regions.

The method was immunoSEQ multiplex PCR; TCRdb's version includes in-frame clones alone and lacks a portion of them. The sample comprises about 82,000 clones, roughly 90% of which are singletons, and about 3% rests with the top ten. The sequencing used peripheral blood, collected 28 days after the second AZD1222 dose. The TCR comes from an adult who received the AZD1222 COVID-19 vaccine.

The DNA of the CDR3 is TGTGCCAGCAGTTACGACAGACCCTCTGGAAACACCATATATTTT. The encoded protein is CASSYDRPSGNTIYF. V gene TRBV6-5 combines with J gene TRBJ1-3, with D possibly TRBD1 on 5 matching bases. The CDR3 consists of 15 residues. V dropped 2 bases and J dropped 0 bases, with 8 bases sitting between them. Germline V CDR1 and CDR2: MNHEY, SVGAGI.